These T cell receptor beta chains were read from a single sample in a study of identifying expanded T cells in peripheral blood. Assay: immunoSEQ multiplex PCR; the TCRdb copy retains only in-frame clones and omits some. This sample has approximately 100,000 clones, with roughly nine tenths found just once. The sequenced sample was blood. These receptors came from a person aged 18 to 75 in good health. CDR3s include the opening cysteine and the closing phenylalanine or tryptophan. The order of the fields is CDR3 DNA, CDR3 protein, clone size, V gene, J gene, D gene. A D gene is named only where the DNA matches it firmly. Part of the rows lack a size; the others show once, few, many or a class for expanded clones.

cdr3_nt: TGTGCCAGCAGCCAGTCCCCGGGTTCGGCCTATACGCAGTATTTT
cdr3_aa: CASSQSPGSAYTQYF
clone_size: NA
v_call: TRBV14
j_call: TRBJ2-3
d_call: NA

cdr3_nt: TGTGCCAGCAGCGCCGCCCGAGGGGGGGGCTATGGCTACACCTTC
cdr3_aa: CASSAARGGGYGYTF
clone_size: many
v_call: TRBV9
j_call: TRBJ1-2
d_call: NA

cdr3_nt: TGCGCCAGCATTGGACAGGGGTTTCCCTACGAGCAGTACTTC
cdr3_aa: CASIGQGFPYEQYF
clone_size: NA
v_call: TRBV10-2
j_call: TRBJ2-7
d_call: TRBD1

cdr3_nt: TGTGCCAGCAGCCACCCAACCAGCCCCGAGCAGTACTTC
cdr3_aa: CASSHPTSPEQYF
clone_size: NA
v_call: TRBV4-2
j_call: TRBJ2-7
d_call: NA

cdr3_nt: TGTGCTAGTGGCTCCTCAGAGGGACCGGGACAACGTTGGTCCAATGAAAAACTGTTTTTT
cdr3_aa: CASGSSEGPGQRWSNEKLFF
clone_size: NA
v_call: TRBV12-5
j_call: TRBJ1-4
d_call: NA

cdr3_nt: TGCGCCAGCAGCTTGGACATCAATCAGCCCCAGCATTTT
cdr3_aa: CASSLDINQPQHF
clone_size: NA
v_call: TRBV5-1
j_call: TRBJ1-5
d_call: NA

cdr3_nt: TGTGCCAGCAGCTTAGCAGGTCAGCGGGCTCCTCAAGAGACCCAGTACTTC
cdr3_aa: CASSLAGQRAPQETQYF
clone_size: NA
v_call: TRBV7-2
j_call: TRBJ2-5
d_call: NA

cdr3_nt: TGTGCCAGCAGCTTTTGGCAGGGAGGGACCGGGGAGCTGTTTTTT
cdr3_aa: CASSFWQGGTGELFF
clone_size: NA
v_call: TRBV5-8
j_call: TRBJ2-2
d_call: TRBD2

cdr3_nt: TGTGCCAGCAGTCAGACAGGGGGCACGTACGAGCAGTACTTC
cdr3_aa: CASSQTGGTYEQYF
clone_size: NA
v_call: TRBV6-5
j_call: TRBJ2-7
d_call: TRBD1

cdr3_nt: TGTGCCAGTAGTATAGATCCCCCAGGAGGGTTTAGCACAGATACGCAGTATTTT
cdr3_aa: CASSIDPPGGFSTDTQYF
clone_size: NA
v_call: TRBV19
j_call: TRBJ2-3
d_call: NA

cdr3_nt: TGTGTGTCCGGAGCAGAGACCTACAATGAGCAGTTCTTC
cdr3_aa: CVSGAETYNEQFF
clone_size: once
v_call: TRBV7-8
j_call: TRBJ2-1
d_call: NA

cdr3_nt: TGTGCCAGCAGCCAAGAGGGAGGGCGTCTTGAATTAGAGCAGTTCTTC
cdr3_aa: CASSQEGGRLELEQFF
clone_size: once
v_call: TRBV14
j_call: TRBJ2-1
d_call: TRBD2

cdr3_nt: TGTGCCAGCAGCCGCCGACGGTTCTATGGCTACACCTTC
cdr3_aa: CASSRRRFYGYTF
clone_size: few
v_call: TRBV6-5
j_call: TRBJ1-2
d_call: NA

cdr3_nt: TGTGCCAGCAGCCCCGACAGGTCCGCGTCCCAATTTAATGAAAAACTGTTTTTT
cdr3_aa: CASSPDRSASQFNEKLFF
clone_size: NA
v_call: TRBV7-9
j_call: TRBJ1-4
d_call: NA

cdr3_nt: TGTGCCAGCAGCCCATCAAGGGACAGCTCCTATGGCTACACCTTC
cdr3_aa: CASSPSRDSSYGYTF
clone_size: NA
v_call: TRBV11-2
j_call: TRBJ1-2
d_call: TRBD1

cdr3_nt: TGTGCCAGCAGCTTAGGCAGTAACCGGGAGACCCAGTACTTC
cdr3_aa: CASSLGSNRETQYF
clone_size: NA
v_call: TRBV11-2
j_call: TRBJ2-5
d_call: NA

cdr3_nt: TGTGCCAGCAGCTTGGGGACAGCAAACTATGGCTACACCTTC
cdr3_aa: CASSLGTANYGYTF
clone_size: few
v_call: TRBV5-6
j_call: TRBJ1-2
d_call: NA

cdr3_nt: TGTGCCAGCAGCTCTTCCGGGTCGACTTATGGCTACACCTTC
cdr3_aa: CASSSSGSTYGYTF
clone_size: NA
v_call: TRBV11-2
j_call: TRBJ1-2
d_call: NA

cdr3_nt: TGCGCCAGCAGCCAACTAGCTTCCTATAATTCACCCCTCCACTTT
cdr3_aa: CASSQLASYNSPLHF
clone_size: NA
v_call: TRBV4-3
j_call: TRBJ1-6
d_call: NA

cdr3_nt: TGTGCCAGCAGTGACGGGGGAGCGAACACCGGGGAGCTGTTTTTT
cdr3_aa: CASSDGGANTGELFF
clone_size: few
v_call: TRBV6-4
j_call: TRBJ2-2
d_call: NA

cdr3_nt: TGTGCCAGCAGCTCCGATGGGGTAAGAACAGATACGCAGTATTTT
cdr3_aa: CASSSDGVRTDTQYF
clone_size: NA
v_call: TRBV6-5
j_call: TRBJ2-3
d_call: NA

cdr3_nt: TGTGCCAGCAGCTTTAGCTCGGGCACTGAAGCTTTCTTT
cdr3_aa: CASSFSSGTEAFF
clone_size: NA
v_call: TRBV7-9
j_call: TRBJ1-1
d_call: NA

cdr3_nt: TGTGCCAGCAGCTTAGGCCACCTTAGCGGCAAAAACATTCAGTACTTC
cdr3_aa: CASSLGHLSGKNIQYF
clone_size: NA
v_call: TRBV7-2
j_call: TRBJ2-4
d_call: NA

cdr3_nt: TGCGCCAGCAGCCAATATAGCGGGGGGGGCGTCGATACGCAGTATTTT
cdr3_aa: CASSQYSGGGVDTQYF
clone_size: once
v_call: TRBV4-3
j_call: TRBJ2-3
d_call: TRBD2

cdr3_nt: TGTGCCAGCAGTACCCTCGGCGTTATAGGCTACGAGCAGTACTTC
cdr3_aa: CASSTLGVIGYEQYF
clone_size: NA
v_call: TRBV28
j_call: TRBJ2-7
d_call: NA

cdr3_nt: TGTGCCAGCAGCTTACCCAGCCGGGCCGGGGAGCTGTTTTTT
cdr3_aa: CASSLPSRAGELFF
clone_size: NA
v_call: TRBV7-8
j_call: TRBJ2-2
d_call: NA

cdr3_nt: TGTGCCAGCTCACCGGGACAGGGGGTCGAGACCCAGTACTTC
cdr3_aa: CASSPGQGVETQYF
clone_size: once
v_call: TRBV18
j_call: TRBJ2-5
d_call: TRBD1

cdr3_nt: TGTGCCAGCAGCTCGGTTAGCGGGGCGAGCACAGATACGCAGTATTTT
cdr3_aa: CASSSVSGASTDTQYF
clone_size: NA
v_call: TRBV5-4
j_call: TRBJ2-3
d_call: TRBD2

cdr3_nt: TGTGCCAGCAGTGAAGTAGTAGGGCGGAACACTGAAGCTTTCTTT
cdr3_aa: CASSEVVGRNTEAFF
clone_size: NA
v_call: TRBV6-1
j_call: TRBJ1-1
d_call: NA

cdr3_nt: TGTGCCAGCAGCTCCGGGACAGTCCATGGCTACACCTTC
cdr3_aa: CASSSGTVHGYTF
clone_size: NA
v_call: TRBV5-6
j_call: TRBJ1-2
d_call: TRBD1

cdr3_nt: TGTGCCAGCAGCCGGGACCCTACCTTTTTCTATGGCTACACCTTC
cdr3_aa: CASSRDPTFFYGYTF
clone_size: NA
v_call: TRBV6-5
j_call: TRBJ1-2
d_call: NA